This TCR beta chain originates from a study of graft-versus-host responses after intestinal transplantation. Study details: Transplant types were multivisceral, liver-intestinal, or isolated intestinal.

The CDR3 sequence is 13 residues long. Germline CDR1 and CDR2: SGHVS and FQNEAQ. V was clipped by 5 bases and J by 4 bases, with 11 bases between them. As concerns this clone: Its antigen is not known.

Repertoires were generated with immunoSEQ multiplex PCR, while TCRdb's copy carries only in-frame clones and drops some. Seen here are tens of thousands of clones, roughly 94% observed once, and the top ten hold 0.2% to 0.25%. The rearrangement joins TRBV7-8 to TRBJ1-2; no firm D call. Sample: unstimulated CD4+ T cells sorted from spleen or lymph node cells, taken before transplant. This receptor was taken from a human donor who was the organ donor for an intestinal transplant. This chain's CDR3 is CASSPNLLYGYTF. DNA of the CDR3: TGTGCCAGCAGCCCGAACCTCCTCTATGGCTACACCTTC.